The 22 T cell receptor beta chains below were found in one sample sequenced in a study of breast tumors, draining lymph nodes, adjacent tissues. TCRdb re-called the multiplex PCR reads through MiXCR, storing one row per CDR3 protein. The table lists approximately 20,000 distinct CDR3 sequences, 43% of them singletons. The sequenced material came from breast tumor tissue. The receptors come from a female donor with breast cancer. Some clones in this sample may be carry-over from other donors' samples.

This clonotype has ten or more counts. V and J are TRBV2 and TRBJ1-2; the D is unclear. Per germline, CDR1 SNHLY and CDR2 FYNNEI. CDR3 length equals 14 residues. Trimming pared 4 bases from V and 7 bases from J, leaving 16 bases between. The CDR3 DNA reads TGTGCCAGCAGTGCATCGGCTGTCATGGGTGGCTACACCTTC. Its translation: CASSASAVMGGYTF.

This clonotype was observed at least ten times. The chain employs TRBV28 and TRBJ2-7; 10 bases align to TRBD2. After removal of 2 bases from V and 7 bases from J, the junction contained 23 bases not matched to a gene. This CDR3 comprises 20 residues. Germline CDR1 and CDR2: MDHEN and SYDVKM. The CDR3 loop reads CASSLTPMLKAGGSQREQYF. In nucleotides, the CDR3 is TGTGCCAGCAGTTTAACCCCTATGCTCAAAGCGGGAGGGAGCCAGCGGGAGCAGTACTTC. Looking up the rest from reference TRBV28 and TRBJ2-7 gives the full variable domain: DVKVTQSSRYLVKRTGEKVFLECVQDMDHENMFWYRQDPGLGLRLIYFSYDVKMKEKGDIPEGYSVSREKKERFSLILESASTNQTSMYLCASSLTPMLKAGGSQREQYFGPGTRLTVT.

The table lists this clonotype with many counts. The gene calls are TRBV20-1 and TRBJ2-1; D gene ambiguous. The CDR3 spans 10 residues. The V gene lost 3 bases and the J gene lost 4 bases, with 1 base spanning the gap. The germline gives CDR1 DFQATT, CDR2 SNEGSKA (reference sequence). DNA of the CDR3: TGCAGTGCTAGTTACAATGAGCAGTTCTTC. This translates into CSASYNEQFF.

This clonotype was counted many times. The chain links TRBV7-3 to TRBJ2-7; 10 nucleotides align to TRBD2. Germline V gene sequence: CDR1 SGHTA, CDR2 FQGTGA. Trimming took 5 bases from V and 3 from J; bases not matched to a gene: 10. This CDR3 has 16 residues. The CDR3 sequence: CASSAAITSGNYEQYF. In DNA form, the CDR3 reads TGTGCCAGCAGCGCAGCTATTACTAGCGGGAACTACGAGCAGTACTTC.

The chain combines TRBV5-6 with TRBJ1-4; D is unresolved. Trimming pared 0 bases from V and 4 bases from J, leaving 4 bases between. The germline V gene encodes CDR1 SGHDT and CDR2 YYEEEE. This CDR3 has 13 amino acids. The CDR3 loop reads CASSLAGNEKLFF. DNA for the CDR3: TGTGCCAGCAGCTTGGCTGGTAATGAAAAACTGTTTTTT.

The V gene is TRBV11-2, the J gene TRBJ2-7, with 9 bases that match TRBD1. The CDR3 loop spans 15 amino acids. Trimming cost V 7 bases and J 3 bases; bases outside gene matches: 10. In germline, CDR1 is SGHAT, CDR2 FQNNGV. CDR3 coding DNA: TGTGCCAGCACCGATGCGACAGGGGGAAACTACGAGCAGTACTTC. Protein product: CASTDATGGNYEQYF.

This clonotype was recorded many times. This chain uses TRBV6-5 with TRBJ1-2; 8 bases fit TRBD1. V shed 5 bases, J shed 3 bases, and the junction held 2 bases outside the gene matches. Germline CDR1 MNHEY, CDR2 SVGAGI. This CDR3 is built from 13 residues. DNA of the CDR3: TGTGCCAGCAGTACAGGGGGTGACTATGGCTACACCTTC. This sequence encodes CASSTGGDYGYTF.

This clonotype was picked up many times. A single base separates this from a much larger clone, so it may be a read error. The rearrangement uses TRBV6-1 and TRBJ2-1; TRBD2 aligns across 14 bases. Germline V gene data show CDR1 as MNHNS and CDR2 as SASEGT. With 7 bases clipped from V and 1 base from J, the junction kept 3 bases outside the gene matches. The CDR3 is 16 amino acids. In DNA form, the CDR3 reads TGTGCCAGCATGCGACTAGCGGGAGGGTCCTACAATGAGCAGTTCTTC. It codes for CASMRLAGGSYNEQFF.

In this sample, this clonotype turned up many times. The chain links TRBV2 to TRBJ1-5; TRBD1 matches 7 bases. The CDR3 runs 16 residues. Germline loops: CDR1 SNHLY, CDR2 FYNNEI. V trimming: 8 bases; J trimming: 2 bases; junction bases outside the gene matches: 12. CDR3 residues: CASHEGSDRGNQPQHF. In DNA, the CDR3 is TGTGCCAGCCACGAAGGGTCCGACAGGGGCAATCAGCCCCAGCATTTT.

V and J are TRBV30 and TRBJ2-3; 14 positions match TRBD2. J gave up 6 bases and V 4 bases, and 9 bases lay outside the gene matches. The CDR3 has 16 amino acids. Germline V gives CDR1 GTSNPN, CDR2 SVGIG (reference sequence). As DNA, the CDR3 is TGTGCCTGGAACTTCGGGACTAGCGGGAGACGGGATACGCAGTATTTT. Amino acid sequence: CAWNFGTSGRRDTQYF.

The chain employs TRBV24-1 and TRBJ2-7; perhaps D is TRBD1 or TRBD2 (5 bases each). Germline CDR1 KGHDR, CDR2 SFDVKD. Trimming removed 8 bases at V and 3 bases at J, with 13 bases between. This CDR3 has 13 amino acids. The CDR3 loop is CATKRGAYYEQYF. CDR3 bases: TGTGCCACCAAGAGGGGCGCCTACTACGAGCAGTACTTC.

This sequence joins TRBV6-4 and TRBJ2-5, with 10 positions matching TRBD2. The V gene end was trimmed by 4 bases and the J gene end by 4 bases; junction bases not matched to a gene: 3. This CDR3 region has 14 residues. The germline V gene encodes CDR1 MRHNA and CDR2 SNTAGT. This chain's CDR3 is CASSGLAGAETQYF. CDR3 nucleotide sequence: TGTGCCAGCAGTGGGCTAGCGGGGGCAGAGACCCAGTACTTC.

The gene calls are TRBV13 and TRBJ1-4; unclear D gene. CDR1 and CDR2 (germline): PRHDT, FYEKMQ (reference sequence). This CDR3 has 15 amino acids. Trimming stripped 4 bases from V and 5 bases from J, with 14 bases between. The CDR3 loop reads CASSSKRGVNEKLFF. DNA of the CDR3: TGTGCCAGCAGCTCTAAAAGAGGCGTCAATGAAAAACTGTTTTTT.

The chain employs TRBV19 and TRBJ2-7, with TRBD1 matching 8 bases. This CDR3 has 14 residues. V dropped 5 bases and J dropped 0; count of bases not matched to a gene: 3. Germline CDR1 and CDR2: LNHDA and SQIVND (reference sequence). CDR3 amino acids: CASSGGTGSYEQYF. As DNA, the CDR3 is TGTGCCAGTAGTGGGGGGACAGGCTCCTACGAGCAGTACTTC.

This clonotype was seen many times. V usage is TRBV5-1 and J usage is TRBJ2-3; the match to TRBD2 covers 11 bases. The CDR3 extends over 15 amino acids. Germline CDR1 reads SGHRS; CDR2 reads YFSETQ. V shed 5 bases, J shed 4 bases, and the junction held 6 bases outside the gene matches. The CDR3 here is CASSPGTSGPDTQYF. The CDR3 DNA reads TGCGCCAGCAGTCCCGGGACTAGCGGACCAGATACGCAGTATTTT.

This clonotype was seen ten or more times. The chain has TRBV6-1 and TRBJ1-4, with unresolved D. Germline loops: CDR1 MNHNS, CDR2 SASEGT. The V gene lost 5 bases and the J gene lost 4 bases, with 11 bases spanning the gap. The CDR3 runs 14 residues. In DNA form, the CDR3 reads TGTGCCAGCAGTCTAGACTGGATTAATGAAAAACTGTTTTTT. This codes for CASSLDWINEKLFF.

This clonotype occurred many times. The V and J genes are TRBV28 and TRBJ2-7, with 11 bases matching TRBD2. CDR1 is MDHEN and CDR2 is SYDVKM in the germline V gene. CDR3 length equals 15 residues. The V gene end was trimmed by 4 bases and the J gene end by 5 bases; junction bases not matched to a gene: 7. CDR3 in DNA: TGTGCCAGCAGTTCCCCCGCTAGCGGGAGGCACGAGCAGTACTTC. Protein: CASSSPASGRHEQYF. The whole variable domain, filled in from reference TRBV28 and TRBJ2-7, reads DVKVTQSSRYLVKRTGEKVFLECVQDMDHENMFWYRQDPGLGLRLIYFSYDVKMKEKGDIPEGYSVSREKKERFSLILESASTNQTSMYLCASSSPASGRHEQYFGPGTRLTVT.

CDR3 DNA: TGTGCCAGCAGCGTTACTAGCGATCCAGATACGCAGTATTTT. Translating gives CASSVTSDPDTQYF. V gene TRBV9 combines with J gene TRBJ2-3, with 7 positions matching TRBD2. Germline V gene lookup returns CDR1 SGDLS and CDR2 YYNGEE. The trim removed 2 bases at V and 4 bases at J, leaving 4 bases unmatched. The CDR3 spans 14 residues.

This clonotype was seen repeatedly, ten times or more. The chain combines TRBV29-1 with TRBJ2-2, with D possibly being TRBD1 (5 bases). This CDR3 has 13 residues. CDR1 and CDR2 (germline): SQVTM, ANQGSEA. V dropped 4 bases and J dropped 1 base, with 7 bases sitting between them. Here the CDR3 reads CSVATGNTGELFF. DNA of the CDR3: TGCAGCGTTGCCACAGGGAACACCGGGGAGCTGTTTTTT.

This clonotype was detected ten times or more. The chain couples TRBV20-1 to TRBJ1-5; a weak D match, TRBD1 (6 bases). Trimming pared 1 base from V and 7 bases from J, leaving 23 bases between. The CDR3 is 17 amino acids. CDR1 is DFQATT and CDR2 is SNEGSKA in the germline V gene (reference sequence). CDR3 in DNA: TGCAGTGCTAGAGGGTTGTTCGGGGGCCGGGACTGGCAGCCCCAGCATTTT. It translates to CSARGLFGGRDWQPQHF.

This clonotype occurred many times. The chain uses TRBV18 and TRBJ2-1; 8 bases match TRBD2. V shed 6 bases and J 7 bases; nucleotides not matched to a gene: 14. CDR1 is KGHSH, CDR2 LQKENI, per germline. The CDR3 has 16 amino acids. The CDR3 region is CASSLLAGVLGNEQFF. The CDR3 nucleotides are TGTGCCAGCTCCCTTCTAGCGGGTGTGCTTGGTAATGAGCAGTTCTTC.

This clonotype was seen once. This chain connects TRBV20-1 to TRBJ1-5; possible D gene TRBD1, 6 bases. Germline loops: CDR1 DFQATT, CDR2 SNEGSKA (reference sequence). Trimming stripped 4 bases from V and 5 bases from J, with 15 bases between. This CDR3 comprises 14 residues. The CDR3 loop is CSANRVGVDQPQHF. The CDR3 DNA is TGCAGTGCTAACAGGGTCGGAGTCGATCAGCCCCAGCATTTT.